The 2 T cell receptor beta chains below come from one sample, sequenced in a study of pediatric ulcerative colitis. Rectal tissue came from one to two pinch biopsies taken at colonoscopy. Measured with immunoSEQ multiplex PCR; TCRdb has only the in-frame clones, and not every one. The table has tens of thousands of clones, around 73% seen once. Material for sequencing was gut tissue. All receptors come from a boy younger than 18 with moderate ulcerative colitis.

V and J are TRBV18 and TRBJ2-2; D is undetermined. The V gene lost 6 bases and the J gene lost 1 base, with 21 bases spanning the gap. The CDR3 runs to 18 residues. Germline CDR1 is KGHSH and CDR2 is LQKENI. The CDR3 bases are TGTGCCAGCTCTCGCGGACCGAGGAGAGAAGGGAACACCGGGGAGCTGTTTTTT. Protein product: CASSRGPRREGNTGELFF.

The rearrangement links TRBV5-1 to TRBJ2-1; 8 nucleotides match TRBD1. Losses at the gene ends were 0 bases for V and 6 bases for J; bases not matched to a gene: 5. The CDR3 covers 15 residues. The germline V gene has CDR1 SGHRS and CDR2 YFSETQ. CDR3 bases: TGCGCCAGCAGCTTGGGAACCGACAGGGGCAATGAGCAGTTCTTC. It translates to CASSLGTDRGNEQFF.